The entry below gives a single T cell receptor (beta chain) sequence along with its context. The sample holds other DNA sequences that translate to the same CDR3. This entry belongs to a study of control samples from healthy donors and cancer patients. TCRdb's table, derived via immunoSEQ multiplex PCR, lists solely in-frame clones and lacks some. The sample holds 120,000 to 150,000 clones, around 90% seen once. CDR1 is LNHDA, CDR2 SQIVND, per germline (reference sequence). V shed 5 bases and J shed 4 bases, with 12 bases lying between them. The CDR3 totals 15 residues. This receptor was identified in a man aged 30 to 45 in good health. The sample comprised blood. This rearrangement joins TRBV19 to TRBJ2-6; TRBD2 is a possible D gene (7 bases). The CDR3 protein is CASSEGGRGANVLTF. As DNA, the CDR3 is TGTGCCAGTAGTGAGGGGGGGCGGGGGGCCAACGTCCTGACTTTC.